The rows below give T cell receptor beta chains drawn from one sample of a study of blood T cells in healthy people across ages. TCRdb processed the 5' RACE reads anew with MiXCR; each CDR3 protein has one entry. This sample has under 2 million distinct CDR3 sequences, with 30% to 40% found just once. The sample comprised blood. The receptors were sampled from a woman aged 30 to 39 in good health. The CDR3 runs from the conserved cysteine through the conserved F or W. The D gene is left open where the match is weak. Where a row states a size, it is once, few, many or the class of an expanded clone; other rows omit it.

>TRBJ2-7|TRBV5-5|NA|NA
CASSYTRHDYEQYF
TGTGCCAGCAGCTATACGCGACATGACTACGAGCAGTACTTC
>TRBJ1-6|TRBV10-3|NA|TRBD1
CAISEGTGDSPLHF
TGTGCCATCAGTGAGGGGACAGGGGATTCACCCCTCCACTTT
>TRBJ2-1|TRBV12-3/TRBV12-4|few|NA
CASREEDLNNEQFF
TGTGCCAGCAGGGAGGAGGATCTGAACAATGAGCAGTTCTTC
>TRBJ2-7|TRBV30|NA|NA
CAWSVRLRRDSTYEQYF
TGTGCCTGGAGTGTACGTTTGCGGAGGGATAGCACCTACGAGCAGTACTTC
>TRBJ2-1|TRBV29-1|NA|NA
CSVLDDNGQFF
TGTAGCGTTTTGGACGATAATGGGCAGTTCTTC
>TRBJ1-2|TRBV10-3|many|NA
CAISETADGYTF
TGTGCCATCAGTGAGACCGCCGATGGCTACACCTTC
>TRBJ2-3|TRBV6-1|NA|NA
CASSDKRGKRTDTQYF
TGTGCCAGCAGCGATAAAAGGGGGAAACGCACAGATACGCAGTATTTT
>TRBJ2-7|TRBV6-1|NA|TRBD1
CATPGQGYYEQYF
TGTGCCACCCCGGGACAGGGGTACTACGAGCAGTACTTC
>TRBJ2-3|TRBV20-1|NA|NA
CSASLSTDTQYF
TGCAGTGCTAGTCTTAGCACAGATACGCAGTATTTT
>TRBJ2-3|TRBV7-3|once|TRBD2
CASSLGLAGWSADTQYF
TGTGCCAGCAGCTTAGGACTAGCGGGGTGGAGTGCAGATACGCAGTATTTT
>TRBJ2-5|TRBV4-1|NA|NA
CASSQTSLRETQYF
TGCGCCAGCAGCCAGACTAGTCTCCGAGAGACCCAGTACTTC
>TRBJ2-3|TRBV12-3/TRBV12-4|many|NA
CASSLFGLTDTQYF
TGTGCCAGCAGTTTGTTCGGGTTAACAGATACGCAGTATTTT
>TRBJ1-1|TRBV6-6|few|TRBD1
CASSLRTGEMNTEAFF
TGTGCCAGCAGTCTAAGGACAGGGGAGATGAACACTGAAGCTTTCTTT
>TRBJ2-5|TRBV24-1|NA|TRBD2
CATSDPAGGETQYF
TGTGCCACCAGTGACCCAGCGGGGGGAGAGACCCAGTACTTC
>TRBJ2-3|TRBV13|few|TRBD2
CASSYSGLLKDTQYF
TGTGCCAGCAGCTATTCGGGACTATTAAAGGATACGCAGTATTTT
>TRBJ2-3|TRBV7-3|NA|TRBD2
CASSPTSGRRTDTQYF
TGTGCCAGCAGCCCGACTAGCGGGAGACGTACAGATACGCAGTATTTT
>TRBJ2-4|TRBV2|NA|TRBD2
CASSGPGGRAENIQYF
TGTGCTAGCAGTGGGCCCGGCGGGAGGGCCGAAAACATTCAGTACTTC
>TRBJ1-2|TRBV11-2|NA|NA
CASSLYRSDLTGNYGYTF
TGTGCCAGCAGCTTATACCGGTCCGACCTGACTGGTAACTATGGCTACACCTTC
>TRBJ2-7|TRBV20-1|few|NA
CSARSVGSSYEQYF
TGCAGTGCTAGATCCGTGGGGAGCTCCTACGAGCAGTACTTC
>TRBJ1-1|TRBV20-1|NA|TRBD1
CSAYRDSHNTEAFF
TGCAGTGCTTACCGGGACAGCCATAACACTGAAGCTTTCTTT
>TRBJ2-5|TRBV15|few|NA
CATSRGNLETQYF
TGTGCCACCAGCAGAGGTAACCTGGAGACCCAGTACTTC
>TRBJ2-5|TRBV4-3|NA|NA
CASSQDLLGEGTQYF
TGCGCCAGCAGCCAAGACCTGCTGGGGGAAGGGACCCAGTACTTC
>TRBJ2-1|TRBV20-1|NA|NA
CSARSPGHNNEQFF
TGCAGTGCTAGATCCCCGGGCCATAACAATGAGCAGTTCTTC